The present T cell receptor beta chain was sequenced within a study of patients and donors after allogeneic stem cell transplantation. The CDR3 has 15 residues. Trimming stripped 3 bases from V and 2 bases from J, with 11 bases between. TCRdb re-analysed the RT-PCR reads in MiXCR, keeping a single row per CDR3 protein. This table has hundreds of thousands of distinct CDR3 sequences, roughly 15% appearing once. This clonotype was observed many times. V is TRBV12-3 or TRBV12-4 and J is TRBJ2-1; a weak D match, TRBD2 (6 bases). Sequencing used blood, either unsorted or a sorted T cell fraction (not recorded which). The receptor comes from a human donor who was either an allogeneic HSCT recipient or a stem cell or donor lymphocyte infusion donor (not recorded which). It is not recorded whose cells these are; they may come from a transplant donor. The CDR3: CASSFAGRAYNEQFF. The CDR3 DNA sequence: TGTGCCAGCAGTTTCGCGGGACGGGCCTACAATGAGCAGTTCTTC.